This T cell receptor (beta chain) was profiled in a study of blood T cell repertoires in COVID-19. Whole-study context: Collection of acute and convalescent COVID-19 samples took place in the United States, Italy and Spain. PBMCs, B-cell-depleted T cells, or T cells were the source of the cDNA or gDNA that made up the material.

Measured with immunoSEQ multiplex PCR; TCRdb has only the in-frame clones, and not every one. The sample lists 200,000 or so clones, 88% occurring once. This receptor was identified in a woman aged 60-75 years with acute or convalescent COVID-19. The sequenced sample consisted of peripheral blood.

The CDR3 region is CASSPGGSIPTDTQYF. The CDR3, as DNA: TGTGCCAGCTCACCTGGGGGGAGTATCCCCACAGATACGCAGTATTTT. V usage is TRBV18 and J usage is TRBJ2-3; D is perhaps TRBD2 (6 bases). The V and J ends lost 3 bases and 2 bases respectively, with 15 bases between them. The CDR3 is 16 amino acids. The germline gives CDR1 KGHSH, CDR2 LQKENI.